The source of this T cell receptor (beta chain) is a study of OX40 agonist ivuxolimab in advanced cancers. Prior autoimmune disease or systemic immunosuppression barred patients. Drawing of blood for sampling happened at baseline, at cycle 4 day 1, and at cycle 7 day 1. The CDR3 spans 16 residues. Trimming pared 2 bases from V and 4 bases from J, leaving 16 bases between. In germline, CDR1 is SGDLS, CDR2 YYNGEE. Sequenced by immunoSEQ multiplex PCR; TCRdb stores in-frame clones only, minus some. The sample carries tens of thousands of clones, 94% recorded once. This clonotype originated in an adult with an advanced solid tumor such as melanoma, head and neck, liver or kidney cancer. The chain has TRBV9 and TRBJ2-1; either TRBD1 or TRBD2 may fit D (6 bases each). The source was CD4+ or CD8+ T cells sorted from blood, collected in a trial of the OX40 agonist ivuxolimab. The CDR3 bases are TGTGCCAGCAGCGTCGGGGGCTCGCAAAGGTACAATGAGCAGTTCTTC. It codes for CASSVGGSQRYNEQFF. The whole variable domain, filled in from reference TRBV9 and TRBJ2-1, reads DSGVTQTPKHLITATGQRVTLRCSPRSGDLSVYWYQQSLDQGLQFLIQYYNGEERAKGNILERFSAQQFPDLHSELNLSSLELGDSALYFCASSVGGSQRYNEQFFGPGTRLTVL.